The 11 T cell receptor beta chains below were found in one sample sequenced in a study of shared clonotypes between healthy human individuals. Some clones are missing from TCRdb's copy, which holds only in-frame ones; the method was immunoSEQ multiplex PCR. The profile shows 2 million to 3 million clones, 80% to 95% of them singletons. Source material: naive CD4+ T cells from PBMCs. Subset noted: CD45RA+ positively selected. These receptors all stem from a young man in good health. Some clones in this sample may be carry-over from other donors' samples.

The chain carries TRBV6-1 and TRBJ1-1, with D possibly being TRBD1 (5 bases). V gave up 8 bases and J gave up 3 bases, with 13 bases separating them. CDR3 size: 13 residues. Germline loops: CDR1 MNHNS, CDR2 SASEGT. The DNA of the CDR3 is TGTGCCAGCGTCGCAGGGAGATACACTGAAGCTTTCTTT. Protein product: CASVAGRYTEAFF.

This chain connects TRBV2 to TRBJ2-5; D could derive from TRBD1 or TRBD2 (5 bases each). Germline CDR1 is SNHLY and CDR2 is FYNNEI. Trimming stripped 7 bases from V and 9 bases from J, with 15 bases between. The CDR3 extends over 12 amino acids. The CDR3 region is CASMKTRDPQYF. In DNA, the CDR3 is TGTGCCAGCATGAAGACCCGGGACCCCCAGTACTTC.

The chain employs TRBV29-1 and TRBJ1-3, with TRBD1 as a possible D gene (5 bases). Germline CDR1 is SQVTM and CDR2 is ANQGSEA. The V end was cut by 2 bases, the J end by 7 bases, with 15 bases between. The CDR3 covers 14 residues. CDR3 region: CSVEPIAEGNTIYF. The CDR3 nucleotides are TGCAGCGTTGAACCGATTGCCGAGGGGAACACCATATATTTT.

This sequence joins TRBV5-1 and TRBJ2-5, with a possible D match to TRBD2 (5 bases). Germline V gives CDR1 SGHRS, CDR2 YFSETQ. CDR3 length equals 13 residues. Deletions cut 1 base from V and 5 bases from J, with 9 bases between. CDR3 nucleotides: TGCGCCAGCAGCTTGTTGGAGGAGGAGACCCAGTACTTC. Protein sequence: CASSLLEEETQYF.

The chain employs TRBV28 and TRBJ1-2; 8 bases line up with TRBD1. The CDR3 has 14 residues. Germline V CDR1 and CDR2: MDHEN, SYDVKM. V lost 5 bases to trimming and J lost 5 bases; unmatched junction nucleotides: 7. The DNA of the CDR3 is TGTGCCAGCAGTGTCGACAGGGGCGGATATGGCTACACCTTC. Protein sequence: CASSVDRGGYGYTF.

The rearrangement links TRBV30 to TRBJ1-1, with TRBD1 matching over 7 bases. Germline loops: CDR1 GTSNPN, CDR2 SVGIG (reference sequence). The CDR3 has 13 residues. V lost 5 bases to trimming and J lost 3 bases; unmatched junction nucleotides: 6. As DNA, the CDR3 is TGTGCCTGGCAGACAGGGCGAGACACTGAAGCTTTCTTT. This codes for CAWQTGRDTEAFF.

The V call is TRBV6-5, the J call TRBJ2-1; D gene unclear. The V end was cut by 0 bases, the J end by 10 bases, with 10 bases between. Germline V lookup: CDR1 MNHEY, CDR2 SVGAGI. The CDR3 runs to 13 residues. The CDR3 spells CASSYSTGIEQFF. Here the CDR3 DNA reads TGTGCCAGCAGTTACTCGACTGGAATAGAGCAGTTCTTC.

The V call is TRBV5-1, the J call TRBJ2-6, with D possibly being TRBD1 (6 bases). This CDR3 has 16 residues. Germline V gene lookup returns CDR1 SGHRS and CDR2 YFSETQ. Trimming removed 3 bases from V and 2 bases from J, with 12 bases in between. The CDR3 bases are TGCGCCAGCAGCTCACAGGGTGTTGCTGGGGCCAACGTCCTGACTTTC. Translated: CASSSQGVAGANVLTF.

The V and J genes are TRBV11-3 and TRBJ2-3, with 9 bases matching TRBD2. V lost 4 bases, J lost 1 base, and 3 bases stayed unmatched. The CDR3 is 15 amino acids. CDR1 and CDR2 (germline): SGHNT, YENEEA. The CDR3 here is CASSSTSGGTDTQYF. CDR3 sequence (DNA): TGTGCCAGCAGCTCGACTAGCGGTGGCACAGATACGCAGTATTTT.

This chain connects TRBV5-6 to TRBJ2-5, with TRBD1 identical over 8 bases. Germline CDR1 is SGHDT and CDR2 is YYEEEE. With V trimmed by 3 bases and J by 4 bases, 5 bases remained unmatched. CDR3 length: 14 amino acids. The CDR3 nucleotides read TGTGCCAGCAGCTCGATAACAGGGGGAGAGACCCAGTACTTC. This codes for CASSSITGGETQYF.

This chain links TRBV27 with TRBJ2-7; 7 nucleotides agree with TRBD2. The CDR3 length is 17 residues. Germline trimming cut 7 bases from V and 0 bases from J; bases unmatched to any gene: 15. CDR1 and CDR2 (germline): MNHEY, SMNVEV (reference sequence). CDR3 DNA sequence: TGTGCCAGCAAACCAGCGGGGTGGGGGAGGGACTCCTACGAGCAGTACTTC. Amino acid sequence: CASKPAGWGRDSYEQYF.